This TCR beta chain was observed in a study of cytomegalovirus exposure and HLA in healthy donors. Study-wide background: The roughly 120 million unique TCR beta sequences, from roughly 170 million T cells, were found by an earlier analysis.

Healthy bone marrow donors formed the donor group. In the case of this clone: Its antigen remains unknown.

The CDR3 sequence is 14 residues long. Germline loops: CDR1 SGHDN, CDR2 FVKESK. The V end lost 0 bases, the J end lost 4 bases, and 9 bases lay between the germline ends. Study conclusions and caveats: Across HLA loci, a later analysis found differing TCR association rates, with DRB1 most and HLA-C fewest.

The study ran its PCR with 60 Vbeta and 13 Jbeta primers. Profiled with immunoSEQ multiplex PCR; TCRdb holds only in-frame clones, not every one. The repertoire holds about 110,000 clones, with approximately 60% as singletons. The sequencing sample was made of PBMCs. The chain recombines TRBV14 with TRBJ1-1, with D possibly TRBD1 on 5 matching bases. This receptor was taken from a woman under 40 in good health and CMV-seronegative. The CDR3 DNA reads as TGTGCCAGCAGCCAAGATGCAGGGATCACTGAAGCTTTCTTT. Protein sequence: CASSQDAGITEAFF. Variable domain in full (rest from reference TRBV14 and TRBJ1-1): EAGVTQFPSHSVIEKGQTVTLRCDPISGHDNLYWYRRVMGKEIKFLLHFVKESKQDESGMPNNRFLAERTGGTYSTLKVQPAELEDSGVYFCASSQDAGITEAFFGQGTRLTVV.